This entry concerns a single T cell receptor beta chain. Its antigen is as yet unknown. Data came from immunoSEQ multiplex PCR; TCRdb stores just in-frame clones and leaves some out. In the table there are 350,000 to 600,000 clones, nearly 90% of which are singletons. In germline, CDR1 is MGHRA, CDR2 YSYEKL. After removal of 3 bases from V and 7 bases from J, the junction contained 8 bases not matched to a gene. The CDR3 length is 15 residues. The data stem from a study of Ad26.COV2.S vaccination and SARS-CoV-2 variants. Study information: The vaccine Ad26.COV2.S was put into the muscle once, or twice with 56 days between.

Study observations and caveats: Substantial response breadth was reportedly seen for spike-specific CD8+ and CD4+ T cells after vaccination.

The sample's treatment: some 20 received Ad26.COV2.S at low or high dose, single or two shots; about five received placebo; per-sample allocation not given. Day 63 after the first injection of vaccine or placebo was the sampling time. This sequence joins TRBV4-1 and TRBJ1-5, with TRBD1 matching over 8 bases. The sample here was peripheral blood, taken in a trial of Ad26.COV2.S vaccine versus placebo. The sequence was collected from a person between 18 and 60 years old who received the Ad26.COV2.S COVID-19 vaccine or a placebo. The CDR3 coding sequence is TGCGCCAGCAGCCACGCCGGACAGGGAATCCAGCCCCAGCATTTT. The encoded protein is CASSHAGQGIQPQHF.